The next 10 T cell receptor beta chains were all read from a single sample in a study of blood T cell repertoires in COVID-19. TCRdb's table, derived via immunoSEQ multiplex PCR, lists solely in-frame clones and lacks some. Of approximately 290,000 clones listed, roughly 90% are singletons. Sequenced input: PBMCs or T cells enriched from blood (not recorded which). The source is a woman younger than 45 who had recovered from COVID-19.

This chain links TRBV4-2 with TRBJ1-3; 7 bases agree with TRBD1. The V gene end was trimmed by 4 bases and the J gene end by 3 bases; junction bases not matched to a gene: 12. In germline, CDR1 is LGHNA, CDR2 YNFKEQ. The CDR3 runs 17 residues. Here the CDR3 reads CASSPIQGGLGGNTIYF. In DNA, the CDR3 is TGTGCCAGCAGCCCAATCCAGGGGGGCCTTGGTGGAAACACCATATATTTT.

This clone was seen a few times. The chain couples TRBV30 to TRBJ1-1, with 8 nucleotides matching TRBD1. The CDR3 runs to 13 residues. Trimming removed 3 bases from V and 4 bases from J; junction bases left unmatched: 4. The germline gives CDR1 GTSNPN, CDR2 SVGIG (reference sequence). This chain's CDR3 is CAWRSTGGTEAFF. CDR3 bases: TGTGCCTGGAGGTCCACAGGGGGCACTGAAGCTTTCTTT.

The chain combines TRBV28 with TRBJ2-7; TRBD1 matches 9 bases. CDR3 length: 16 amino acids. Trimming removed 4 bases from V and 6 bases from J; junction bases left unmatched: 13. Germline V CDR1 and CDR2: MDHEN, SYDVKM. This CDR3 is CASSSTGTGYIGEQYF. In nucleotides, the CDR3 is TGTGCCAGCAGTTCGACCGGGACAGGGTACATCGGCGAGCAGTACTTC.

The DNA for the CDR3 is TGTGCCATCAGCGGGACAGTCTCCTCCTACGAGCAGTACTTC. Its protein product is CAISGTVSSYEQYF. The chain uses TRBV10-3 and TRBJ2-7; 7 nucleotides agree with TRBD1. J lost 0 bases, V lost 6 bases, and 5 bases had no gene match. The CDR3 totals 14 residues. CDR1 is ENHRY and CDR2 is SYGVKD in the germline V gene.

The CDR3 sequence: CASSRLGAQAETQYF. For the CDR3, the DNA is TGCGCCAGCAGCCGCCTAGGGGCTCAGGCGGAGACCCAGTACTTC. V usage is TRBV4-1 and J usage is TRBJ2-5, with D perhaps matching TRBD1 (5 bases). Trimming cost V 4 bases and J 5 bases, with 17 bases left between them. CDR3 size: 15 residues. Germline CDR1 MGHRA, CDR2 YSYEKL.

V usage is TRBV29-1 and J usage is TRBJ2-3; TRBD2 might be the D (6 bases). V was cut by 4 bases and J by 3 bases, with 14 bases left in between. CDR3 length: 14 amino acids. Germline CDR1 reads SQVTM; CDR2 reads ANQGSEA. The CDR3 DNA reads TGCAGCGTTGTCGGGCGGGAACCAACAGATACGCAGTATTTT. Its translation is CSVVGREPTDTQYF.

The rearrangement links TRBV19 to TRBJ2-5, with D possibly matching TRBD1 (5 bases). The germline gives CDR1 LNHDA, CDR2 SQIVND (reference sequence). This CDR3 has 13 residues. V lost 5 bases and J 5 bases, leaving 12 bases between the germline ends. The CDR3 loop is CASSVLKGETQYF. For the CDR3, the DNA is TGTGCCAGTAGTGTGCTAAAGGGGGAGACCCAGTACTTC.

The rearrangement uses TRBV7-2 and TRBJ2-4; TRBD2 aligns across 7 bases. The CDR3 sequence is 18 residues long. With V trimmed by 4 bases and J by 0 bases, 12 bases remained unmatched. The V gene's germline CDR1 is SGHTA and CDR2 FQGNSA. For the CDR3, the DNA is TGTGCCAGCAGCTCCCACTATGTTGAGCGGGAAGCCAAAAACATTCAGTACTTC. Its translation is CASSSHYVEREAKNIQYF.

V is TRBV7-2 and J is TRBJ2-2, with D tentatively TRBD1 (5 bases). The CDR3 length is 13 residues. Per germline, CDR1 SGHTA and CDR2 FQGNSA. V gave up 7 bases and J gave up 3 bases, with 9 bases separating them. CDR3 coding DNA: TGTGCCAGCAACCTCAGGGACACCGGGGAGCTGTTTTTT. This codes for CASNLRDTGELFF.

V is TRBV11-2 and J is TRBJ2-2; no firm D call. Germline V lookup: CDR1 SGHAT, CDR2 FQNNGV. CDR3 length: 13 amino acids. Trimming cost V 0 bases and J 6 bases, with 5 bases left between them. The CDR3, as DNA: TGTGCCAGCAGCTTAGATGGGCCCGGGGAGCTGTTTTTT. Its translation is CASSLDGPGELFF.